This T cell receptor (beta chain) was found in a study of blood T cell repertoires in COVID-19 (TCRdb year 2020). Turning to the overall study: Collaborator samples came from the United States, Italy and Spain and covered acute and convalescent phases of COVID-19. The repertoires were released in a freely available public database meant as a resource for research on the immune response to SARS-CoV-2. Subjects who had been exposed to COVID-19, were actively infected with it, or had recovered from it provided the deeply sampled blood TCRbeta repertoires that made up the dataset. A de-identified subject ID, COVID-19 status, age in years and sex were almost always included in the sample metadata. Samples were obtained from the ongoing ImmuneRACE study (first 160 participants) and from over 1,000 subjects provided by 6 global collaborators. The prospective study material was composed of cDNA or gDNA derived from T cells, B-cell-depleted T cells, or PBMCs. Where available, HLA class I and class II types were obtained from metadata supplied by the sample provider rather than from assay-based typing.

On this clone: Its antigen remains unidentified. It has no much larger one-base neighbor in the sample; base qualities were not kept.

The immunoSEQ Assay, a bias-controlled multiplex PCR, was used to amplify TCRbeta CDR3 regions from genomic DNA. The paper's processing steps were these. Within the assay, amplification of reference gene primers was used to estimate how many nucleated cells each sample contained. Sequence reads were collapsed and filtered to measure the absolute abundance of every unique TCRbeta CDR3 rearrangement. For each sample, productive Simpson clonality was calculated by taking the square root of Simpson's diversity index across productive rearrangements. In TCRdb, the immuneACCESS table is reduced to in-frame sequences with V and J assigned. These tables do not hold every clone; where another copy was compared, an unresolved V gene accounts for under half, and the others remain unexplained. For V, J and clone size, that table is used; D and trimming come from the DNA. The sample table shows 95,000 to 150,000 clones, and 75% to 90% are seen once. The ten most abundant clones make up 3.5% to 5% of the sample.

The CDR3 holds 18 amino acids from the cysteine to the phenylalanine. The sequence is cut down to CDR3 DNA, 54 bases in frame from base 1. Trimming accounts for 5 bases at V and 3 bases at J, while the number of junction bases matched to no gene is 11. CDR1 is given as SGHTA and CDR2 as FQGTGA, both from the germline V gene. Summary of the overall study and its limitations: The amount of clinical and demographic metadata varied by source and participant and was provided uncurated.

The collaborating institutions used their own protocols to collect whole blood in K2EDTA tubes. For TCRbeta analysis, collaborator samples were shipped as frozen whole blood, as isolated PBMCs, or as DNA extracted from either sample type. This sequence was found in a middle-aged man with acute or convalescent COVID-19. In this chain, TRBV7-3 is recombined with TRBJ2-6; TRBD1 aligns with 9 central bases. Sequencing input: peripheral blood. The encoded CDR3 is CASSEPGTGLGGANVLTF. The DNA is TGTGCCAGCAGCGAACCCGGGACAGGGTTGGGTGGGGCCAACGTCCTGACTTTC.